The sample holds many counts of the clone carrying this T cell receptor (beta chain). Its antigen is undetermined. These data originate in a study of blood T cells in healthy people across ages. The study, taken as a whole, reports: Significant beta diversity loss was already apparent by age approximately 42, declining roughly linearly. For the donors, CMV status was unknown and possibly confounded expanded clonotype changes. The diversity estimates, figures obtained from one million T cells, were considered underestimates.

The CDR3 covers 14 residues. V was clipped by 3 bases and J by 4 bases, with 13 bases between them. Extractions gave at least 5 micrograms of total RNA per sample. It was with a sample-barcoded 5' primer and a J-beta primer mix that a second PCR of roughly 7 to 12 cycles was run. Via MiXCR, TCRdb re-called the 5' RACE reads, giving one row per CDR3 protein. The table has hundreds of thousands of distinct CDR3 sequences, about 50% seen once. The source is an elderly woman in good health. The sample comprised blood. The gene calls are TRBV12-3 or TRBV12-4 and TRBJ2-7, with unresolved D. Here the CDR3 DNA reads TGTGCCAGCAGTTTTGCCGGGTCCAAATACGAGCAGTACTTC. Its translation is CASSFAGSKYEQYF.